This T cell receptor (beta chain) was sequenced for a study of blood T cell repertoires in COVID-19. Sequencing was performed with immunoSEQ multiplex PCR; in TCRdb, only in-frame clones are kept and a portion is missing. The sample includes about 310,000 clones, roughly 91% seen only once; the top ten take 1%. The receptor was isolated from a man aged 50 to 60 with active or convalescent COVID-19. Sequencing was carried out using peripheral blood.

For the CDR3, the DNA is TGCAGCGCTCGGGACTACTACACCTACGAGCAGTACTTC. This translates into CSARDYYTYEQYF. The rearrangement uses TRBV29-1 and TRBJ2-7; 7 nucleotides match TRBD2. Germline loops: CDR1 SQVTM, CDR2 ANQGSEA. V lost 7 bases, J lost 2 bases, and 8 bases stayed unmatched. CDR3 length: 13 amino acids.